A single sample is the source of the 7 T cell receptor beta chains below, sequenced in a study of tumor-infiltrating lymphocytes in oesophageal squamous cell carcinoma. MiXCR was run by TCRdb on the PCR reads, yielding one entry per CDR3 protein. The sample has about 12,000 distinct CDR3 sequences; around 59% are singletons. What was sequenced was esophageal tumor tissue. The receptors were gathered from a female donor with esophageal squamous cell carcinoma.

The chain carries TRBV6-1 and TRBJ2-1; 8 bases are a match to TRBD2. CDR1 and CDR2 from the germline V gene are MNHNS and SASEGT. The CDR3 contains 13 residues. With 8 bases clipped from V and 5 bases from J, the junction kept 5 bases outside the gene matches. The CDR3 region is CASSGGANNEQFF. In DNA form, the CDR3 reads TGTGCCAGCTCCGGGGGGGCCAACAATGAGCAGTTCTTC.

In the case of this clonotype: An end of the junction does not agree with germline; a read error may underlie this. The gene calls are TRBV7-3 and TRBJ2-4; 12 bases map to TRBD2. This CDR3 has 14 residues. In germline, CDR1 is SGHTA, CDR2 FQGTGA. CDR3 residues: CASSLATSGSRGFF. The DNA for the CDR3 is TGTGCCAGCAGCTTAGCGACTAGCGGGAGTAGGGGCTTCTTC.

This clonotype was seen a handful of times. The chain joins TRBV19 to TRBJ1-5; perhaps TRBD1 as D (5 bases). Trimming pared 6 bases from V and 4 bases from J, leaving 13 bases between. Germline V CDR1 and CDR2: LNHDA, SQIVND (reference sequence). The CDR3 is 14 residues long. CDR3 sequence: CASSTDSMNQPQHF. The CDR3 DNA reads TGTGCCAGTAGCACCGACAGTATGAATCAGCCCCAGCATTTT.

The chain employs TRBV7-2 and TRBJ2-5; TRBD1 aligns across 9 bases. Gene TRBJ2-1 matches the end of the DNA better, so the J call may be wrong. Germline V CDR1 and CDR2: SGHTA, FQGNSA. This CDR3 contains 16 residues. In nucleotides, the CDR3 is TGTGCCAGCAGCTTAGGGCGGGACAGGGCTTTGGATGAGCAGTTCTTC. This codes for CASSLGRDRALDEQFF.

The V and J genes are TRBV23-1 and TRBJ1-2, with D possibly being TRBD1 (5 bases). TRBV23-1 is classed as an ORF, of uncertain function. This CDR3 region has 20 residues. V lost 3 bases to trimming and J lost 4 bases, with 30 bases between them. The CDR3 DNA reads TGCGCCAGCAGTCAGGGGCAGGCATCGGCTTTACAGCTAGAACGCTATGGCTACACCTTC. Its translation: CASSQGQASALQLERYGYTF.

The rearrangement joins TRBV7-2 to TRBJ2-4; D is ambiguous. Germline V CDR1 and CDR2: SGHTA, FQGNSA. This CDR3 is 10 amino acids long. The V end was cut by 0 bases, the J end by 13 bases, with 4 bases between. This chain's CDR3 is CASSLAPQYF. The CDR3 DNA reads TGTGCCAGCAGCTTAGCCCCCCAGTACTTC.

Many counts were recorded for this clonotype. V and J are TRBV7-9 and TRBJ2-5, with 14 bases matching TRBD2. Judging by the DNA end, TRBJ2-1 fits better; the J call may be wrong. Per the germline V gene, CDR1 is SEHNR and CDR2 is FQNEAQ (reference sequence). The CDR3 covers 16 residues. CDR3 DNA sequence: TGTGCCAGCAGCCCGCGGACTAGCGGGAGGAATGTTGAGCAGTTCTTC. Translated, it gives CASSPRTSGRNVEQFF.